Below are 17 T cell receptor beta chains sequenced from a single sample in a study of control samples from healthy donors and cancer patients. The method was immunoSEQ multiplex PCR; TCRdb's version includes in-frame clones alone and lacks a portion of them. The sample shows roughly 130,000 clones, about 88% of them seen only once. Sequencing used blood. All receptors derive from a man aged 50-59 years in good health.

This clone has a single count. V usage is TRBV28 and J usage is TRBJ1-5, with 10 bases fitting TRBD1. Germline lookup yields CDR1 MDHEN and CDR2 SYDVKM. V shed 4 bases, J shed 7 bases, and the junction held 10 bases outside the gene matches. The CDR3 runs 16 residues. The CDR3 bases are TGTGCCAGCAGTTCTCAGACAGGGGGCGCGGGACAGCCCCAGCATTTT. Its translation is CASSSQTGGAGQPQHF.

The chain is built from TRBV18 and TRBJ2-7; D remains unclear. This CDR3 is 13 amino acids long. Germline CDR1 and CDR2: KGHSH and LQKENI. Trimming stripped 6 bases from V and 2 bases from J, with 11 bases between. In DNA, the CDR3 is TGTGCCAGCTCCTCCCACGGTCCCTACGAGCAGTACTTC. Translation gives CASSSHGPYEQYF.

This rearrangement joins TRBV4-1 to TRBJ2-7, with no clear D. V was trimmed by 1 base and J by 7 bases, leaving 8 bases between them. The length of the CDR3 is 12 residues. Germline V gives CDR1 MGHRA, CDR2 YSYEKL. The CDR3 DNA follows: TGCGCCAGCAGCCAAGGGGCGCGGGAGCAGTACTTC. Amino acids: CASSQGAREQYF.

The chain employs TRBV5-1 and TRBJ2-3; D unresolved. V was trimmed by 2 bases and J by 2 bases, leaving 9 bases between them. Germline assignment: CDR1 SGHRS and CDR2 YFSETQ. This CDR3 spans 14 amino acids. DNA of the CDR3: TGCGCCAGCAGCTTATCCGGACCCACAGATACGCAGTATTTT. As protein: CASSLSGPTDTQYF.

The CDR3 nucleotides read TGTGCCATCAGTGGTTGGGGGAACACTGAAGCTTTCTTT. Encoded protein: CAISGWGNTEAFF. The chain is built from TRBV10-3 and TRBJ1-1; D is uncertain. The CDR3 consists of 13 residues. V gave up 4 bases and J gave up 1 base, with 7 bases separating them. Germline-derived CDR1 and CDR2 are ENHRY and SYGVKD.

This rearrangement joins TRBV15 to TRBJ2-5, with D perhaps TRBD2 (5 bases). Germline V gene data show CDR1 as LNHNV and CDR2 as YYDKDF (reference sequence). CDR3 length equals 14 residues. V gave up 3 bases and J gave up 4 bases, with 12 bases separating them. CDR3 loop: CATSRGKGGETQYF. The CDR3 DNA reads TGTGCCACCAGCAGGGGCAAAGGAGGAGAGACCCAGTACTTC.

The rearrangement uses TRBV5-1 and TRBJ2-1; 16 bases fit TRBD2. The CDR3 is 19 amino acids. CDR1 is SGHRS, CDR2 YFSETQ, per germline. V lost 0 bases, J lost 7 bases, and 10 bases stayed unmatched. The CDR3 sequence: CASSLVGTSGGAVPNEQFF. As DNA, the CDR3 is TGCGCCAGCAGCTTGGTGGGGACTAGCGGGGGGGCCGTACCGAATGAGCAGTTCTTC.

This chain joins TRBV2 and TRBJ2-3; 13 bases align to TRBD2. Germline CDR1 reads SNHLY; CDR2 reads FYNNEI. The trim removed 2 bases at V and 3 bases at J, leaving 11 bases unmatched. This CDR3 comprises 19 residues. CDR3 in amino acids: CASSEILAGGEPPTDTQYF. CDR3 bases: TGTGCCAGCAGTGAAATACTAGCGGGGGGGGAACCCCCAACAGATACGCAGTATTTT. Using reference TRBV2 and TRBJ2-3 for the parts outside the CDR3, the full variable domain is EPEVTQTPSHQVTQMGQEVILRCVPISNHLYFYWYRQILGQKVEFLVSFYNNEISEKSEIFDDQFSVERPDGSNFTLKIRSTKLEDSAMYFCASSEILAGGEPPTDTQYFGPGTRLTVL.

The chain carries TRBV6-5 and TRBJ2-7; 12 bases agree with TRBD2. CDR1 is MNHEY and CDR2 is SVGAGI in the germline V gene. The V gene end was trimmed by 4 bases and the J gene end by 5 bases; junction bases not matched to a gene: 6. The CDR3 length is 15 residues. CDR3 sequence: CASSSLAGGPNEQYF. Written as DNA, the CDR3 is TGTGCCAGCAGTTCCCTAGCGGGGGGGCCCAACGAGCAGTACTTC.

V and J are TRBV5-1 and TRBJ2-3; 8 nucleotides line up with TRBD2. Trimming removed 0 bases from V and 4 bases from J; junction bases left unmatched: 7. The CDR3 is 16 residues long. Per the germline V gene, CDR1 is SGHRS and CDR2 is YFSETQ. CDR3 protein: CASSLGFLAGADTQYF. The DNA of the CDR3 is TGCGCCAGCAGCTTGGGGTTTCTAGCGGGTGCAGATACGCAGTATTTT. The whole variable domain, filled in from reference TRBV5-1 and TRBJ2-3, reads KAGVTQTPRYLIKTRGQQVTLSCSPISGHRSVSWYQQTPGQGLQFLFEYFSETQRNKGNFPGRFSGRQFSNSRSEMNVSTLELGDSALYLCASSLGFLAGADTQYFGPGTRLTVL.

The gene calls are TRBV29-1 and TRBJ2-1; 7 nucleotides match TRBD1. The trim removed 6 bases at V and 8 bases at J, leaving 7 bases unmatched. CDR1 and CDR2 from the germline V gene are SQVTM and ANQGSEA. CDR3 size: 12 residues. CDR3 DNA: TGCAGCGTCCGACAGGGAATGGATGAGCAGTTCTTC. Encoded protein: CSVRQGMDEQFF.

The chain recombines TRBV9 with TRBJ2-7; 8 bases agree with TRBD2. Germline trimming cut 0 bases from V and 2 bases from J; bases unmatched to any gene: 4. CDR1 is SGDLS and CDR2 is YYNGEE in the germline V gene. The CDR3 extends over 15 amino acids. CDR3 sequence (DNA): TGTGCCAGCAGCGTAGTGGACGGGGGGGCCTACGAGCAGTACTTC. It is translated as CASSVVDGGAYEQYF.

The chain is built from TRBV6-5 and TRBJ2-7, with 12 positions matching TRBD1. CDR3 length: 16 amino acids. V lost 6 bases, J lost 3 bases, and 9 bases stayed unmatched. CDR1 is MNHEY and CDR2 is SVGAGI in the germline V gene. CDR3 in DNA: TGTGCCAGCAGATACGCCGGGACAGGGGGCGTCTACGAGCAGTACTTC. It codes for CASRYAGTGGVYEQYF.

V and J are TRBV11-1 and TRBJ1-6; the match to TRBD1 covers 7 bases. The CDR3 totals 14 residues. J gave up 10 bases and V 2 bases, and 5 bases lay outside the gene matches. The germline V gene has CDR1 SGHAT and CDR2 FQDESV (reference sequence). CDR3 sequence reads: CASSLRTGSSPLHF. The CDR3 DNA reads TGTGCCAGCAGCTTACGGACAGGAAGCTCACCCCTCCACTTT.

The count of this clone is one. V and J are TRBV10-1 and TRBJ2-3, with TRBD1 identical over 9 bases. Germline V gene data show CDR1 as WNHNN and CDR2 as SYGVQD (reference sequence). CDR3 length equals 17 residues. Trimming took 4 bases from V and 7 from J; bases not matched to a gene: 15. In nucleotides, the CDR3 is TGCGCCAGCAGTGGAAGTACCGGGACAGGGAACTCATATACGCAGTATTTT. Protein product: CASSGSTGTGNSYTQYF.

This clone came up once. The chain employs TRBV7-3 and TRBJ1-1, with 8 bases matching TRBD1. The CDR3 runs to 14 residues. Germline CDR1 reads SGHTA; CDR2 reads FQGTGA. V dropped 6 bases and J dropped 5; count of bases not matched to a gene: 8. The CDR3 coding sequence is TGTGCCAGCAGACCCGGGACAGGTTGGACTGAAGCTTTCTTT. Amino acid sequence: CASRPGTGWTEAFF.

This chain connects TRBV27 to TRBJ2-2, with TRBD2 matching over 9 bases. The CDR3 is 16 residues long. V shed 5 bases and J 6 bases; nucleotides not matched to a gene: 10. Germline V gene sequence: CDR1 MNHEY, CDR2 SMNVEV (reference sequence). The CDR3: CASSTAGGPKAGELFF. CDR3 nucleotide sequence: TGTGCCAGCAGTACTGCGGGGGGGCCCAAGGCCGGGGAGCTGTTTTTT.